This TCR beta chain is from a study of T cell responses to AZD1222 COVID-19 vaccine. Using immunoSEQ multiplex PCR, the repertoire was profiled, and TCRdb retains in-frame clones only, with some absent. The data contain around 170,000 clones, around nine tenths of them singletons. This CDR3 comprises 13 residues. Trimming took 3 bases from V and 6 from J, leaving 11 bases between them. The TCR was taken from an adult who received the AZD1222 COVID-19 vaccine. The chain is built from TRBV12-3 or TRBV12-4 and TRBJ1-2, with unresolved D. This specimen consisted of peripheral blood, obtained 28 days after the second AZD1222 dose. For the CDR3, the DNA is TGTGCCAGCAGTTTTTGGCGAGTTGATGGCTACACCTTC. Protein product: CASSFWRVDGYTF.